This T cell receptor beta chain appears in the sequencing data of a study of cytomegalovirus exposure and HLA in healthy donors. V trimming: 0 bases; J trimming: 0 bases; junction bases outside the gene matches: 7. Germline assignment: CDR1 SGHRS and CDR2 YFSETQ. This CDR3 has 17 residues. The PCR employed 60 Vbeta primers together with 13 Jbeta primers. Repertoires were generated with immunoSEQ multiplex PCR, while TCRdb's copy carries only in-frame clones and drops some. The sample contains about 230,000 clones, 70% to 80% of which appear only once. This TCR came from a woman aged 60-70 years in good health and CMV-seropositive. The sequenced sample was PBMCs. V usage is TRBV5-1 and J usage is TRBJ1-1, with 8 bases aligning to TRBD1. In nucleotides, the CDR3 is TGCGCCAGCAGCTTGGGTACAGGGGGGGCCCTGAACACTGAAGCTTTCTTT. Translated, it gives CASSLGTGGALNTEAFF.